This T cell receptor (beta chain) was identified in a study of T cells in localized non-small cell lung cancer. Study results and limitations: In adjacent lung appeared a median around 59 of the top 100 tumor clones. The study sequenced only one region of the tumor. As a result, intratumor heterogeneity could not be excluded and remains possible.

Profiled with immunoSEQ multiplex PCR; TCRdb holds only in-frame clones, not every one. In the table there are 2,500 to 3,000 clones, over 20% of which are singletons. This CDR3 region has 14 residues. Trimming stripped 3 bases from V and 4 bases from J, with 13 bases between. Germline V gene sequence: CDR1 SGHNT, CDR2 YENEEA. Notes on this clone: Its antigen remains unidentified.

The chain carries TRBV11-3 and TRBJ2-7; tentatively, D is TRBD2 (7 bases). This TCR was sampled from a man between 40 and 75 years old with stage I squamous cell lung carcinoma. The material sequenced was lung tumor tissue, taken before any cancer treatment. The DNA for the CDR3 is TGTGCCAGCAGCTTGATGGGGGGGCGTTACGAGCAGTACTTC. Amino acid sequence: CASSLMGGRYEQYF. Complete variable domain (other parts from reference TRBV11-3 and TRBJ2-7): EAGVVQSPRYKIIEKKQPVAFWCNPISGHNTLYWYLQNLGQGPELLIRYENEEAVDDSQLPKDRFSAERLKGVDSTLKIQPAELGDSAVYLCASSLMGGRYEQYFGPGTRLTVT.